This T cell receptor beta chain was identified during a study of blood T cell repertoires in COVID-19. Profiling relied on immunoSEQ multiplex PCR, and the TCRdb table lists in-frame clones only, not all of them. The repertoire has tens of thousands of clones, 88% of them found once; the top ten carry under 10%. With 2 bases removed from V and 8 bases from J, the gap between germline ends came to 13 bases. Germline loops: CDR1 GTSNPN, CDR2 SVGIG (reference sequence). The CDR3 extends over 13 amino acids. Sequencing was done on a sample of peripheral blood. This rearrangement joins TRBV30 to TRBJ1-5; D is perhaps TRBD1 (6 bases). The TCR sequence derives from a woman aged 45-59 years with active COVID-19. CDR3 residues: CAWSWGPGEPQHF. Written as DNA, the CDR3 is TGTGCCTGGAGTTGGGGGCCCGGGGAGCCCCAGCATTTT.